This T cell receptor (beta chain) was recorded in a study of cytomegalovirus exposure and HLA in healthy donors (dated by TCRdb to the late 2010s). Background on the whole study: According to a later analysis, one platform produced both the 110 or so validation repertoires and the 666 repertoires of the first cohort. Besides the first cohort of roughly 640 subjects, a separate validation cohort made up of roughly 130 different subjects was used. The study was designed to test whether signatures of past pathogen exposure could be identified by cataloging public T cell receptors. High-throughput TCR immunosequencing, statistical association of individual TCRs with disease status, and machine learning were combined to predict cytomegalovirus infection status.

From the cysteine through the phenylalanine, the CDR3 covers 15 amino acids. Of the read, only the CDR3 DNA is kept; its 45 bases are in frame from base 1. The CDR1 and CDR2 encoded by the germline V gene are SGHRS and YFSETQ. Cut back by 0 bases and 1 base, the V and J ends lie 7 bases apart. Donors formed part of the validation cohort, which comprised 95 to 150 subjects and was distinct from the first cohort of under 850 subjects. Preparation of the library involved the immunoSEQ multiplex PCR assay. The study's processing was this. A statistical classification framework was built for diagnosing cytomegalovirus status from the catalog of TCR beta chain sequences. TCRdb limited this immuneACCESS table to in-frame rearrangements with V and J called. A share of clones is missing; checked studies link under half to unresolved V genes, and the rest is unexplained. V and J calls plus clone size are reproduced from that table; the DNA served to infer D and trimming. This sample is represented by around 150,000 clones; 85% to 90% of them were singletons. The ten most abundant clones make up 4.5% to 7% of the sample.

Here is what the overall study found, with its caveats: Of the cluster scores, around 95% were above 0 in a later analysis, which found that TCRs clustered in the first cohort also tended to co-occur in the 120 validation repertoires. In vitro tests confirmed that a few of the cytomegalovirus-associated TCR beta chains recognize cytomegalovirus antigens. The validation cohort had no HLA typing available for a later analysis, so co-occurrence within that cohort was assessed over all 120 or so repertoires. The classifier was reported to diagnose cytomegalovirus status with high specificity and sensitivity in both the original and validation cohorts. The authors suggested that the approach could potentially be generalized to other disease states and immunological phenotypes. The study listed around 160 TCR beta chains as associated with cytomegalovirus. Across donors, most TCR sequences were observed very rarely, whereas some public TCRs were present in many individuals.

Note on this clone: The antigen it recognizes is unknown. Per-base quality was not reported, and no clone a single base away is much larger than it.

The sample comprised PBMCs. The chain is assembled from TRBV5-1 and TRBJ2-2; the D gene cannot be resolved reliably. The TCR originated in a young woman in good health and CMV-seronegative. The CDR3: CASSLEGGNTGELFF. The sequenced DNA: TGCGCCAGCAGCTTGGAAGGCGGGAACACCGGGGAGCTGTTTTTT.